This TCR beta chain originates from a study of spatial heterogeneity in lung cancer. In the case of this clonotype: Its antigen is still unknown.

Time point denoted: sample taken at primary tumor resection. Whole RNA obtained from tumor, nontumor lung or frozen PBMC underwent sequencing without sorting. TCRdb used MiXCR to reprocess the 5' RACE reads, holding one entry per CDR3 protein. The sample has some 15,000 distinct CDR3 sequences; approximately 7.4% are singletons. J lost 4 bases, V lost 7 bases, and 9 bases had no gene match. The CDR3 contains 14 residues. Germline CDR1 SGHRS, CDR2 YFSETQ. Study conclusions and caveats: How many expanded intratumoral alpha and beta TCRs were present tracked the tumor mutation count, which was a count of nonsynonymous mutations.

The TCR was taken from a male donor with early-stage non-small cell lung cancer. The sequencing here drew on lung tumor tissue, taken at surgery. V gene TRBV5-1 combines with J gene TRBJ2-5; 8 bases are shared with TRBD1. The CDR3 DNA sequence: TGCGCCAGCGGAATTACAGGGGGAAGAGAGACCCAGTACTTC. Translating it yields CASGITGGRETQYF.